These T cell receptor beta chains were read from a single sample in a study of sequential checkpoint blockade in melanoma. Profiled with immunoSEQ multiplex PCR; TCRdb holds only in-frame clones, not every one. The top ten clones hold more than 10% of a sample with approximately 4,900 clones, 34% of them seen once. Sample: tumor tissue (inferred from file names), taken from a patient given nivolumab and ipilimumab in sequence. These TCRs come from a human donor with melanoma. Each CDR3 is given without its conserved first and last residue. Each record gives: CDR3 length, J gene, V gene, D gene, CDR3 protein. D genes are given only for firm matches.

length: 11; J: TRBJ1-1; V: TRBV18; D: NA; CDR3: ASSLDSGAGAF
length: 13; J: TRBJ2-3; V: TRBV14; D: NA; CDR3: ASSPYGRGADTQY
length: 13; J: TRBJ1-3; V: TRBV15; D: NA; CDR3: ATSKGAFSGNTIY
length: 11; J: TRBJ2-7; V: TRBV6-8; D: NA; CDR3: ASSYLGLGEQY
length: 14; J: TRBJ2-1; V: TRBV6-4; D: TRBD1; CDR3: ASSFGGTGRVDEQF
length: 13; J: TRBJ2-3; V: TRBV9; D: TRBD2; CDR3: ASRPGLAGADTQY
length: 13; J: TRBJ1-3; V: TRBV15; D: NA; CDR3: ATSTRSGTGNTIY
length: 12; J: TRBJ1-2; V: TRBV1; D: NA; CDR3: ASSQDVTGHGYT
length: 16; J: TRBJ2-1; V: TRBV18; D: TRBD2; CDR3: ASSPRFGGGESYNEQF
length: 13; J: TRBJ2-4; V: TRBV6-8; D: TRBD1; CDR3: ASTIQGVAKNIQY
length: 10; J: TRBJ2-5; V: TRBV30; D: NA; CDR3: AWSPPVETQY
length: 14; J: TRBJ1-6; V: TRBV6-8; D: NA; CDR3: ASRSISAGDNSPLH
length: 11; J: TRBJ1-6; V: TRBV6-8; D: TRBD1; CDR3: ASSVGQGITLH
length: 12; J: TRBJ2-7; V: TRBV2; D: NA; CDR3: ASSEAHSSYEQY
length: 15; J: TRBJ2-5; V: TRBV6-8; D: NA; CDR3: ASSSSFRTENQETQY
length: 13; J: TRBJ1-1; V: TRBV11-3; D: TRBD1; CDR3: ASSLFRDRATEAF
length: 13; J: TRBJ1-2; V: TRBV4-1; D: NA; CDR3: ASSQEVTSRYGYT
length: 13; J: TRBJ1-5; V: TRBV6-8; D: TRBD1; CDR3: ASSDQDRVNQPQH
length: 12; J: TRBJ1-1; V: TRBV11-3; D: TRBD1; CDR3: ASSTGGQGTEAF
length: 11; J: TRBJ1-2; V: TRBV9; D: TRBD1; CDR3: ASSGDRGQMDT
length: 13; J: TRBJ1-4; V: TRBV11-3; D: NA; CDR3: ASSGQLATNEKLF
length: 13; J: TRBJ2-3; V: TRBV11-3; D: TRBD1; CDR3: ASSLGQVLSDTQY
length: 12; J: TRBJ2-5; V: TRBV15; D: NA; CDR3: ATSSRDGQETQY
length: 14; J: TRBJ2-5; V: TRBV6-8; D: NA; CDR3: ASSYSGRLSRETQY
length: 13; J: TRBJ2-1; V: TRBV7-1; D: NA; CDR3: ASSWEFSSYNEQF
length: 12; J: TRBJ1-4; V: TRBV25-1; D: TRBD1; CDR3: ASSETGGGEKLF
length: 10; J: TRBJ2-5; V: TRBV30; D: NA; CDR3: AWMGTEETQY
length: 13; J: TRBJ1-2; V: TRBV15; D: NA; CDR3: ATSTDSRFNYGYT
length: 14; J: TRBJ2-2; V: TRBV30; D: TRBD1; CDR3: AWSPRQGYGTGELF
length: 12; J: TRBJ1-4; V: TRBV11-3; D: NA; CDR3: ASTKEGTNEKLF
length: 12; J: TRBJ1-3; V: TRBV9; D: NA; CDR3: ASSAERHGNTIY
length: 13; J: TRBJ1-6; V: TRBV6-8; D: NA; CDR3: ASSFLGVDNSPLH
length: 12; J: TRBJ1-6; V: TRBV19; D: NA; CDR3: ASSGDTHNSPLH
length: 12; J: TRBJ2-1; V: TRBV18; D: NA; CDR3: ASSPYGQINEQF
length: 13; J: TRBJ2-5; V: TRBV5-1; D: TRBD2; CDR3: ASSSPLAGGETQY
length: 11; J: TRBJ2-7; V: TRBV2; D: NA; CDR3: ASGRERTHEQY
length: 13; J: TRBJ2-5; V: TRBV9; D: TRBD1; CDR3: ASSVGWTGEETQY
length: 13; J: TRBJ2-5; V: TRBV19; D: TRBD2; CDR3: ASSPRSSGGETQY
length: 13; J: TRBJ1-2; V: TRBV19; D: NA; CDR3: ASSMGLGTWNGYT
length: 13; J: TRBJ2-6; V: TRBV30; D: NA; CDR3: AWSVPGSGANVLT
length: 12; J: TRBJ2-1; V: TRBV12-5; D: NA; CDR3: ASGLDGAGNEQF
length: 12; J: TRBJ1-5; V: TRBV9; D: TRBD1; CDR3: ASSGQGRAQPQH
length: 14; J: TRBJ2-1; V: TRBV7-5; D: NA; CDR3: ASSSSGGGAYNEQF
length: 11; J: TRBJ2-5; V: TRBV18; D: NA; CDR3: ASSLRGAETQY
length: 10; J: TRBJ2-2; V: TRBV25-1; D: NA; CDR3: ASSVSPGELF